Listed here are 8 T cell receptor beta chains from one sample, sequenced in a study of control samples from healthy donors and cancer patients. Sequenced by immunoSEQ multiplex PCR; TCRdb stores in-frame clones only, minus some. The data show about 140,000 clones, about 91% seen once. Sample: blood. The receptors derive from a young man in good health.

This clone has only a few counts. The CDR3 spells CASSPSDRSYGYTF. CDR3 bases: TGCGCCAGCAGCCCGAGCGACAGGTCGTATGGCTACACCTTC. This chain joins TRBV10-1 and TRBJ1-2; possible D gene TRBD1, 6 bases. Germline CDR1 reads WNHNN; CDR2 reads SYGVQD (reference sequence). The ends were cut back, 6 bases at V and 5 bases at J, with 16 bases in the middle. There are 14 residues in the CDR3.

This chain joins TRBV6-1 and TRBJ1-5; D is ambiguous. The CDR3 covers 11 residues. Trimming took off 3 bases at V and 12 bases at J, with 9 bases between the two ends. Per germline, CDR1 MNHNS and CDR2 SASEGT. CDR3 in amino acids: CASSDRTIQHF. CDR3 sequence (DNA): TGTGCCAGCAGTGACAGAACCATCCAGCATTTT.

The V call is TRBV10-3, the J call TRBJ2-1; TRBD2 aligns across 8 bases. CDR3 size: 15 residues. Germline lookup yields CDR1 ENHRY and CDR2 SYGVKD. V gave up 7 bases and J gave up 5 bases; unmatched junction bases: 10. The CDR3 is CAIMGSRGGHNEQFF. CDR3 coding DNA: TGTGCCATCATGGGGTCGCGCGGGGGGCACAATGAGCAGTTCTTC.

The table lists this clone with a few counts. The chain is built from TRBV19 and TRBJ1-1; 7 bases fit TRBD1. Trimming removed 2 bases from V and 4 bases from J; junction bases left unmatched: 7. The germline CDR1 and CDR2 sequences are LNHDA and SQIVND (reference sequence). CDR3 length: 15 residues. The CDR3: CASSITGAGGTEAFF. CDR3 nucleotides: TGTGCCAGTAGTATAACGGGGGCAGGGGGCACTGAAGCTTTCTTT. The variable domain in full, completed from reference TRBV19 and TRBJ1-1, reads DGGITQSPKYLFRKEGQNVTLSCEQNLNHDAMYWYRQDPGQGLRLIYYSQIVNDFQKGDIAEGYSVSREKKESFPLTVTSAQKNPTAFYLCASSITGAGGTEAFFGQGTRLTVV.

About this clone: At one end the junction does not follow the germline gene, possibly because of a read error. V gene TRBV20-1 combines with J gene TRBJ2-7; unclear D gene. The CDR3 is made up of 11 amino acids. Germline values: CDR1 DFQATT, CDR2 SNEGSKA (reference sequence). CDR3 sequence reads: CSAGEQYEQYF. CDR3 in DNA: TGCAGTGCTGGAGAACAATACGAGCAGTACTTC.

This chain connects TRBV5-4 to TRBJ2-7; D not resolved. Deletions cut 0 bases from V and 1 base from J, with 8 bases between. Per germline, CDR1 SGHNT and CDR2 YYREEE (reference sequence). This CDR3 region has 14 residues. The DNA for the CDR3 is TGTGCCAGCAGCTTGGGCGTGGGATCCTACGAGCAGTACTTC. Amino acids: CASSLGVGSYEQYF. The variable domain in full, with the rest retrieved from reference TRBV5-4 and TRBJ2-7, is ETGVTQSPTHLIKTRGQQVTLRCSSQSGHNTVSWYQQALGQGPQFIFQYYREEENGRGNFPPRFSGLQFPNYSSELNVNALELDDSALYLCASSLGVGSYEQYFGPGTRLTVT.

CDR3 DNA: TGTGCCAGCAGCTTGCAACCGACAGAGTACGAGCAGTACTTC. Its protein product is CASSLQPTEYEQYF. The V call is TRBV5-6, the J call TRBJ2-7; possibly TRBD1 for D (5 bases). V lost 1 base and J lost 4, with 12 bases in between. CDR1 is SGHDT, CDR2 YYEEEE, per germline. The CDR3 is 14 amino acids.

The J gene is TRBJ2-3, the V gene TRBV11-2, with TRBD2 matching over 11 bases. Germline-derived CDR1 and CDR2 are SGHAT and FQNNGV. V lost 5 bases, J lost 1 base, and 2 bases stayed unmatched. There are 15 residues in the CDR3. The CDR3 reads CASSLLAGGTDTQYF. The CDR3 DNA reads TGTGCCAGCAGCCTACTAGCGGGGGGCACAGATACGCAGTATTTT.